This TCR beta chain was identified in a study of CD8 T cell repertoires and HIV-1 epitope variants. About the study: Separate wells received one of Twenty-five Gag or Nef variant peptides. A roughly 9-day culture received IL-2, IL-7 and IL-15 on days 3 and 7. General study points: About nine TCR beta clonotypes were antigen-specific, roughly six apparently recognizing autologous or escape variants. Nef KF9 drew 4 to 6 clonotypes and HW9 one, without TAALDMSHF responses.

Sequencing used immunoSEQ multiplex PCR; TCRdb keeps in-frame clones, though not all of them. This table has about 5,600 clones, about three fifths appearing once. About this clone: The antigen remains undetermined.

Germline V lookup: CDR1 SEHNR, CDR2 FQNEAQ (reference sequence). The CDR3 sequence is 15 residues long. V lost 5 bases, J lost 2 bases, and 8 bases stayed unmatched. The sequenced sample was cultured CD8+ T cells derived from PBMCs. The rearrangement joins TRBV7-9 to TRBJ2-7, with 8 bases that match TRBD1. The receptor was derived from a male donor with HIV. The CDR3 protein is CASSPLGQATYEQYF. CDR3 nucleotide sequence: TGTGCCAGCAGCCCGTTGGGACAGGCGACCTACGAGCAGTACTTC.